The entry below describes one TCR beta chain. Its antigen is not known. The germline gives CDR1 MDHEN, CDR2 SYDVKM. The CDR3 sequence is 12 residues long. V was trimmed by 7 bases and J by 10 bases, leaving 16 bases between them. Amplification used 60 Vbeta primers and 13 Jbeta primers. Sequencing used immunoSEQ multiplex PCR; TCRdb keeps in-frame clones, though not all of them. In all, the sample yields some 120,000 clones. This sample stems from a study of cytomegalovirus exposure and HLA in healthy donors. Regarding the study as a whole: CMV serostatus was the sole immune exposure information available.

The chain is built from TRBV28 and TRBJ1-1; D ambiguous. Sequenced: PBMCs. This clonotype originated in a young man in good health and CMV-seronegative. This chain's CDR3 is CASKEQTGRAFF. DNA of the CDR3: TGTGCCAGCAAAGAACAAACGGGAAGAGCTTTCTTT.